This entry describes one T cell receptor (beta chain). Antigen unknown. Without exception, sorted populations had purity beyond 98%. Germline CDR1 and CDR2: SGHRS and YFSETQ. The CDR3 is 14 amino acids. With V trimmed by 5 bases and J by 1 base, 5 bases remained unmatched. Investigators reverse transcribed all isolated RNA, so they sequenced expressed TCRB transcripts. The method was immunoSEQ multiplex PCR; TCRdb's version includes in-frame clones alone and lacks a portion of them. The repertoire holds about 150,000 clones, with less than 15% as singletons. This specimen belongs to a study of beta chain features in type 1 diabetes. Study conclusions and caveats: VDJ junctions from type 1 diabetes patients carried fewer insertions and larger deletions. For Type 1 diabetes patients, all four CD4+ subsets carried TCRB CDR3s that were moderately but significantly shorter.

The chain couples TRBV5-1 to TRBJ2-5; 7 nucleotides agree with TRBD1. Source material: central memory CD4+ T cells from blood. The origin of this receptor is a man younger than 35 with type 1 diabetes. CDR3 loop: CASSGTDLQETQYF. DNA for the CDR3: TGCGCCAGCAGTGGGACAGACCTCCAAGAGACCCAGTACTTC.